The 9 T cell receptor beta chains given below trace back to one sample, sequenced in a study of cytomegalovirus exposure and HLA in healthy donors (TCRdb year 2017). Library construction relied on the immunoSEQ multiplex PCR assay. A mixture of 60 forward primers for TCR Vbeta segments and 13 reverse primers for TCR Jbeta segments was used in the multiplex PCR. TCRdb carries this immuneACCESS record with in-frame sequences only. Its versions omit some clonotypes, under half of them owing to an unresolved V gene in the studies checked, with the rest unexplained. This sample has approximately 150,000 clones in its table, and roughly two thirds of those were observed once. The ten largest clones capture roughly 4% of the sample. Sequenced input: PBMCs. These TCRs come from a woman aged 18-29 years in good health and CMV-seropositive.

The chain recombines TRBV5-4 with TRBJ2-1; TRBD1 might be the D (5 bases). V lost 1 base to trimming and J lost 6 bases, with 8 bases between them. The CDR3 runs to 13 residues. Germline loops: CDR1 SGHNT, CDR2 YYREEE (reference sequence). The CDR3 region has the DNA TGTGCCAGCAGCTTGTCAAGGGGCAATGAGCAGTTCTTC. This gives the protein CASSLSRGNEQFF.

Comments on this clone: The junction shows a germline mismatch at one end, possibly a read error. This chain joins TRBV7-7 and TRBJ1-1; a possible D gene is TRBD1 (6 bases). Germline loops: CDR1 SSHAT, CDR2 FNYEAQ (reference sequence). CDR3 size: 14 residues. CDR3 sequence: CASSLFQGWTEAFF. In DNA form, the CDR3 reads TGTGCTAGCAGCTTATTTCAGGGGTGGACTGAAGCTTTCTTT.

The chain combines TRBV29-1 with TRBJ2-1, with TRBD2 as a possible D gene (6 bases). Trimming pared 3 bases from V and 0 bases from J, leaving 12 bases between. The CDR3 is 15 residues long. Germline CDR1 reads SQVTM; CDR2 reads ANQGSEA. The CDR3 DNA follows: TGCAGCGTTGAGGAGGGCCCGAGCTCCTACAATGAGCAGTTCTTC. It specifies CSVEEGPSSYNEQFF.

This chain links TRBV25-1 with TRBJ1-1, with D hard to call. This CDR3 region has 11 residues. The germline V and J ends were trimmed by 6 bases and 2 bases, with 4 bases remaining between them. Germline loops: CDR1 MGHDK, CDR2 SYGVNS. The CDR3 region is CASSLNTEAFF. For the CDR3, the DNA is TGTGCCAGCAGCCTTAACACTGAAGCTTTCTTT.

The chain couples TRBV5-1 to TRBJ2-1, with 8 bases identical to TRBD2. Germline CDR1 SGHRS, CDR2 YFSETQ. V lost 0 bases to trimming and J lost 8 bases; unmatched junction nucleotides: 10. This CDR3 has 16 residues. The CDR3 DNA sequence: TGCGCCAGCAGCTTGGGGACTAGCAGGCTCTTCGATGAGCAGTTCTTC. Translation: CASSLGTSRLFDEQFF. Combining the CDR3 with reference TRBV5-1 and TRBJ2-1 gives the whole variable domain KAGVTQTPRYLIKTRGQQVTLSCSPISGHRSVSWYQQTPGQGLQFLFEYFSETQRNKGNFPGRFSGRQFSNSRSEMNVSTLELGDSALYLCASSLGTSRLFDEQFFGPGTRLTVL.

This chain uses TRBV5-1 with TRBJ1-3; 7 bases match TRBD1. CDR1 SGHRS and CDR2 YFSETQ come from the germline V gene. The CDR3 sequence is 14 residues long. The ends lost 2 bases at V and 10 bases at J; junction bases unmatched: 9. The CDR3 DNA reads as TGCGCCAGCAGCTTTTCCGGGACAGAGGAAACCATATATTTT. This codes for CASSFSGTEETIYF. The variable domain in full, completed from reference TRBV5-1 and TRBJ1-3, reads KAGVTQTPRYLIKTRGQQVTLSCSPISGHRSVSWYQQTPGQGLQFLFEYFSETQRNKGNFPGRFSGRQFSNSRSEMNVSTLELGDSALYLCASSFSGTEETIYFGEGSWLTVV.

This chain connects TRBV28 to TRBJ2-1, with 7 bases lining up with TRBD1. V shed 6 bases, J shed 4 bases, and the junction held 0 bases outside the gene matches. The CDR3 has 12 residues. The germline CDR1 and CDR2 sequences are MDHEN and SYDVKM. This CDR3 is CASRTGYNEQFF. CDR3 DNA sequence: TGTGCCAGCAGGACAGGGTACAATGAGCAGTTCTTC.

This rearrangement joins TRBV5-1 to TRBJ1-2, with 7 bases that match TRBD1. Germline lookup yields CDR1 SGHRS and CDR2 YFSETQ. With V trimmed by 4 bases and J by 0 bases, 3 bases remained unmatched. The CDR3 consists of 14 residues. Written as DNA, the CDR3 is TGCGCCAGCAGCCCAGGGGGACCTAACTATGGCTACACCTTC. Amino acids: CASSPGGPNYGYTF.

By share, this clone counts as medium-sized. The CDR3: CASSQEASGSYNEQFF. In DNA form, the CDR3 reads TGTGCCAGCAGCCAAGAGGCTAGCGGTTCCTACAATGAGCAGTTCTTC. The V gene is TRBV14, the J gene TRBJ2-1; 7 positions match TRBD2. After removal of 0 bases from V and 1 base from J, the junction contained 3 bases not matched to a gene. The length of the CDR3 is 16 residues. Germline-derived CDR1 and CDR2 are SGHDN and FVKESK. The full variable domain, rest sourced from reference TRBV14 and TRBJ2-1, is EAGVTQFPSHSVIEKGQTVTLRCDPISGHDNLYWYRRVMGKEIKFLLHFVKESKQDESGMPNNRFLAERTGGTYSTLKVQPAELEDSGVYFCASSQEASGSYNEQFFGPGTRLTVL.